The present T cell receptor (beta chain) was sequenced within a study of cytomegalovirus exposure and HLA in healthy donors. Regarding this clone: Its antigen is currently unknown.

Germline lookup yields CDR1 MDHEN and CDR2 SYDVKM. Trimming took 7 bases from V and 3 from J, leaving 10 bases between them. This CDR3 spans 13 amino acids. The PCR had 60 Vbeta and 13 Jbeta primers. Libraries were prepared by immunoSEQ multiplex PCR; TCRdb keeps only in-frame clonotypes and omits some of them. The table lists some 130,000 clones, 55% to 80% of them singletons. Study outcomes and limitations: For most subjects, TCR beta sequences were reported to predict HLA-A and HLA-B alleles with accuracy. Donors belonging to an Asian-associated ancestry cluster reportedly showed fewer N-insertions in productive TCRs than the approximately 670-donor mean, according to what a later analysis found. Sequencing had likely introduced a cluster of highly shared sequence variants as an artifact.

Source material: PBMCs. The V and J genes are TRBV28 and TRBJ2-1; perhaps TRBD1 as D (7 bases). This clonotype originated in a woman aged 40 to 49 in good health and CMV-seronegative. The DNA for the CDR3 is TGTGCCAGCAAGCAGGGGGGCTACAATGAGCAGTTCTTC. It encodes CASKQGGYNEQFF.